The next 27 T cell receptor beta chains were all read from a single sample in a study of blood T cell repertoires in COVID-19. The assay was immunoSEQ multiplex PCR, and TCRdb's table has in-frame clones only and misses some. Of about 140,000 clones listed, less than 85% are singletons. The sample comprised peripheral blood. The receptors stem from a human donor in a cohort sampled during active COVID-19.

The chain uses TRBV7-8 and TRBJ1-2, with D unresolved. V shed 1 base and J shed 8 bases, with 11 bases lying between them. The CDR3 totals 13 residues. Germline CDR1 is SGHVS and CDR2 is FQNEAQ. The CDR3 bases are TGTGCCAGCAGCTTAGAGGAGGTCCGGGGCTACACCTTC. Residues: CASSLEEVRGYTF.

The CDR3 DNA is TGTGCCATCACTCCCTATGGAGGGACCCCTGGGGGCTACACCTTC. It encodes CAITPYGGTPGGYTF. This chain uses TRBV10-3 with TRBJ1-2; D is possibly TRBD1 (5 bases). Trimming cost V 7 bases and J 8 bases, with 23 bases left between them. Germline V gives CDR1 ENHRY, CDR2 SYGVKD. The CDR3 is 15 residues long.

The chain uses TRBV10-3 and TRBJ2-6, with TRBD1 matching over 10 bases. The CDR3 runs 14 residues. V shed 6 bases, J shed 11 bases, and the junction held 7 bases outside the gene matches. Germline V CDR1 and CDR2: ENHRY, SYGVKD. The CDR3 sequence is CAISPGQGIYVLTF. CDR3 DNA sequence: TGTGCCATCAGCCCGGGACAGGGGATATACGTCCTGACTTTC.

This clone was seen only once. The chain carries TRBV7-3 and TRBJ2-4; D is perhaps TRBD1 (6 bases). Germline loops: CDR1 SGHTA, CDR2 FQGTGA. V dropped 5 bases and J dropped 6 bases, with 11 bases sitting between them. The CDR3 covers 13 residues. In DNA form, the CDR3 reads TGTGCCAGCAGCCTCCTACAGGGAAACATTCAGTACTTC. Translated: CASSLLQGNIQYF.

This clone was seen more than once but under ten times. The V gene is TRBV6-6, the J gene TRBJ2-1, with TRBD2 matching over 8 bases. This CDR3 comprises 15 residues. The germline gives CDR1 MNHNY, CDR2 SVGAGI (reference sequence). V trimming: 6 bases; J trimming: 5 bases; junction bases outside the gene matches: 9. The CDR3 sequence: CASSYPGLGNNEQFF. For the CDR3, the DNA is TGTGCCAGCAGCTACCCGGGACTAGGCAACAATGAGCAGTTCTTC.

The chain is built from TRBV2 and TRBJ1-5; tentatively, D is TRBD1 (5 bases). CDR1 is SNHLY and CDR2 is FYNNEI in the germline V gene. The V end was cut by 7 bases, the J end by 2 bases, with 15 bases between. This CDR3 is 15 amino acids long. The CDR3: CASTGGGVGNQPQHF. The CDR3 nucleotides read TGTGCCAGCACGGGGGGAGGAGTTGGCAATCAGCCCCAGCATTTT.

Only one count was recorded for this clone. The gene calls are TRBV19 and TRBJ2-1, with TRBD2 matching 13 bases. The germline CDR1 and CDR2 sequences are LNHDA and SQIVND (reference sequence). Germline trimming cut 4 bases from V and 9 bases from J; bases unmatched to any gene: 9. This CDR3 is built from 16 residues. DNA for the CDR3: TGTGCCAGTAGTACCACACTAGCGGGGGGGCCGGTTGAGCAGTTCTTC. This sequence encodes CASSTTLAGGPVEQFF.

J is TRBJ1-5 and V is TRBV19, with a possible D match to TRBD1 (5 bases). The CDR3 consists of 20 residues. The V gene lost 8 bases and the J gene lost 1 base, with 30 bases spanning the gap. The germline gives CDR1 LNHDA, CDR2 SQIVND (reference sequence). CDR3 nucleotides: TGTGCCAGTGGGGGACCGCAAAGGGGAGGGAGGGGATGGAGCAATCAGCCCCAGCATTTT. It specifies CASGGPQRGGRGWSNQPQHF.

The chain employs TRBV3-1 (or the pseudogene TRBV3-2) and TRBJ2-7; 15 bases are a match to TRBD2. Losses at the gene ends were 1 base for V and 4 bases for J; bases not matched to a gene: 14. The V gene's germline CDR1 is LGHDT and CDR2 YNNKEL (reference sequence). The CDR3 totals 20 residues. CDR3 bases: TGTGCCAGCAGCCAAGCAGAACCGGGACTAGCGGGGGGCAACAGTTACGAGCAGTACTTC. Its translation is CASSQAEPGLAGGNSYEQYF.

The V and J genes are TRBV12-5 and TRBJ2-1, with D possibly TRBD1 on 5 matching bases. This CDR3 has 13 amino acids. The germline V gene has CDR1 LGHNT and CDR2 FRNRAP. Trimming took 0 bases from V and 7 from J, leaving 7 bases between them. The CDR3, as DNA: TGTGCTAGTGGTTTGGTAGGGGTAAATGAGCAGTTCTTC. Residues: CASGLVGVNEQFF.

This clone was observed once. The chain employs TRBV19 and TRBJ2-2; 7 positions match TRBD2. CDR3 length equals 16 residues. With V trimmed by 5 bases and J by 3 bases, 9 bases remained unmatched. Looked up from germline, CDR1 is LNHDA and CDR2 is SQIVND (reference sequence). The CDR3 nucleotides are TGTGCCAGTAGTCGGGGAGCGGGGTTTGACACCGGGGAGCTGTTTTTT. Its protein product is CASSRGAGFDTGELFF.

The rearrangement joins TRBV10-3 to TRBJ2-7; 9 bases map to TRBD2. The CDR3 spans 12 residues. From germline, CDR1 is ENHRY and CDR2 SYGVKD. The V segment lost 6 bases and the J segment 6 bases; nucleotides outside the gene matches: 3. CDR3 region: CAISGTSPEQYF. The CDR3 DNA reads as TGTGCCATCAGCGGGACTAGCCCCGAGCAGTACTTC.

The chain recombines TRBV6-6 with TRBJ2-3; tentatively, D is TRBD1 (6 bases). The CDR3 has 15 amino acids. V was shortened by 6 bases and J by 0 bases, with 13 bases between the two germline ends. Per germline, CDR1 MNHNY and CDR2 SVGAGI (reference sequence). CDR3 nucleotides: TGTGCCAGCAGCCCACAGGGAGCTAGCACAGATACGCAGTATTTT. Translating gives CASSPQGASTDTQYF.

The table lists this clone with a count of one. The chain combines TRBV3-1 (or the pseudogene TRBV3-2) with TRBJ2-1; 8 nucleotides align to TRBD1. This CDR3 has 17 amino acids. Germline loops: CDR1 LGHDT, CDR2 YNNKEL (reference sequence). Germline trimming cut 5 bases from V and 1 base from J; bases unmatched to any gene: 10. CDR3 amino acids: CASSEAGGDSSYNEQFF. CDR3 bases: TGTGCCAGCAGCGAAGCAGGGGGCGATAGTTCCTACAATGAGCAGTTCTTC.

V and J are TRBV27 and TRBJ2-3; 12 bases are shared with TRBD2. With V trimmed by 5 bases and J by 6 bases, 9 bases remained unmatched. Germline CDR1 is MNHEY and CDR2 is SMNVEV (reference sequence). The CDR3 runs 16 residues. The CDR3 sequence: CASSRTSGAGPDTQYF. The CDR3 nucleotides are TGTGCCAGCAGTCGGACTAGCGGGGCCGGCCCGGATACGCAGTATTTT.

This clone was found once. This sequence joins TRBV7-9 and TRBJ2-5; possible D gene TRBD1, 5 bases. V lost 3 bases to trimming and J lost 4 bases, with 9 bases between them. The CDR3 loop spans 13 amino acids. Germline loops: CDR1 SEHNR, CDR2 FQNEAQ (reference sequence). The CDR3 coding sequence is TGTGCCAGCAGCTTCCAGGGCCCAGAGACCCAGTACTTC. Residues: CASSFQGPETQYF.

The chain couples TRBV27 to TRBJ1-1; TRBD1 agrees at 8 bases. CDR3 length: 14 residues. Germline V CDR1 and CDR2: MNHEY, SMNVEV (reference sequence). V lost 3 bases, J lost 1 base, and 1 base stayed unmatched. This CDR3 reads CASSLGTGNTEAFF. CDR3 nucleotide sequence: TGTGCCAGCAGTTTGGGGACAGGGAACACTGAAGCTTTCTTT.

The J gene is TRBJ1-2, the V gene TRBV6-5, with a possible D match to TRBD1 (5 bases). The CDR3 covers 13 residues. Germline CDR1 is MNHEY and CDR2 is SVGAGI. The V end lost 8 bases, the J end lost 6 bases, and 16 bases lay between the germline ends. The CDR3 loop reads CASGASRSDGYTF. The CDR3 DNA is TGTGCCAGCGGGGCCAGCAGGTCCGATGGCTACACCTTC.

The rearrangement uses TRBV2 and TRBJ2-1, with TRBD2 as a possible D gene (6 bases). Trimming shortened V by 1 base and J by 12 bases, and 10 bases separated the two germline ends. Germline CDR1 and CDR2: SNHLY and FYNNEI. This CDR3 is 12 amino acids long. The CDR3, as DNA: TGTGCCAGCAGTGAAGGGGGGGTTGGGCAGTTCTTC. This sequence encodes CASSEGGVGQFF.

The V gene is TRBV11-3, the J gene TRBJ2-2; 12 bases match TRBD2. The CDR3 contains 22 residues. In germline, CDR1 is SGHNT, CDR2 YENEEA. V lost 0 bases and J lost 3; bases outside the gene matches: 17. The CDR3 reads CASSLDLAASGGAAPDTGELFF. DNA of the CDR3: TGTGCCAGCAGCTTAGATCTAGCGGCTAGCGGGGGGGCCGCTCCGGACACCGGGGAGCTGTTTTTT.

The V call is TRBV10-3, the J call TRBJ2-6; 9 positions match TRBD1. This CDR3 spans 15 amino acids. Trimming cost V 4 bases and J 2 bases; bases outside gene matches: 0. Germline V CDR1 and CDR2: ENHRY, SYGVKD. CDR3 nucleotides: TGTGCCATCAGTGGGGACAGGGCTGGGGCCAACGTCCTGACTTTC. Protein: CAISGDRAGANVLTF.

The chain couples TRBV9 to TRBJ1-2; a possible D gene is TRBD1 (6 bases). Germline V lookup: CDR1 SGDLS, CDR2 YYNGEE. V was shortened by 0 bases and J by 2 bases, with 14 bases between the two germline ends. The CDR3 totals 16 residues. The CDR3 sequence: CASSVDRTGRNYGYTF. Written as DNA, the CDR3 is TGTGCCAGCAGCGTAGACCGTACAGGGCGCAACTATGGCTACACCTTC.

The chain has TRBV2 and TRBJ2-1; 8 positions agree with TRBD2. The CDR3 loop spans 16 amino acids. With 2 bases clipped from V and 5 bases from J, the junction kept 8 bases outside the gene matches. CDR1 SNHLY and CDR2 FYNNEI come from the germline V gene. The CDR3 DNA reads TGTGCCAGCAGTGAACTGGCGGGGGGCCTTAACAATGAGCAGTTCTTC. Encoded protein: CASSELAGGLNNEQFF.

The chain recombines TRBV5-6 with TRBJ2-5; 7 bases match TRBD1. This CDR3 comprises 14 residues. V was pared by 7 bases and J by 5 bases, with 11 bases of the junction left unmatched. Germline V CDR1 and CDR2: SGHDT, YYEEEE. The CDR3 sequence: CASFMTGIWETQYF. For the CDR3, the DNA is TGTGCCAGCTTTATGACAGGGATATGGGAGACCCAGTACTTC.

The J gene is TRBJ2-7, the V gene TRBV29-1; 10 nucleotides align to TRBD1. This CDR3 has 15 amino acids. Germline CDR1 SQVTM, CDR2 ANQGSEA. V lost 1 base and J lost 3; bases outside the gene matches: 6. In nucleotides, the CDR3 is TGCAGCGTTGAAGGGGACAGGGGCGGATTCTACGAGCAGTACTTC. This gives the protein CSVEGDRGGFYEQYF.

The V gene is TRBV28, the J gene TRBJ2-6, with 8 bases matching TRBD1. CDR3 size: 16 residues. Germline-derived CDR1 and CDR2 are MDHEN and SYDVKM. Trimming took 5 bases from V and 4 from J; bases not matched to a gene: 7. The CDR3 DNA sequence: TGTGCCAGCAGTGAGGGACAGGCAGGAGGGGCCAACGTCCTGACTTTC. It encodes CASSEGQAGGANVLTF.

The CDR3 loop reads CASGLTGAGTGELFF. The CDR3 region has the DNA TGTGCCAGCGGATTAACAGGGGCGGGCACCGGGGAGCTGTTTTTT. V usage is TRBV6-5 and J usage is TRBJ2-2; 7 nucleotides agree with TRBD1. Germline V gene lookup returns CDR1 MNHEY and CDR2 SVGAGI. Germline trimming cut 8 bases from V and 4 bases from J; bases unmatched to any gene: 10. The CDR3 is 15 residues long.